The T cell receptor beta chain described here comes from a study of shared clonotypes between healthy human individuals. The table came from immunoSEQ multiplex PCR; TCRdb's copy has only in-frame clones and leaves some out. The table includes about 2 million clones, roughly 94% detected once. The sequence was collected from a man younger than 35 in good health. Sequenced input: naive CD4+ T cells sorted from blood. The subset is: CD45RA+ positively selected.

The CDR3: CASSELGTTQDTQYF. CDR3 nucleotides: TGCGCCAGCAGTGAGTTAGGGACTACACAAGATACGCAGTATTTT. The genes are TRBV10-2 and TRBJ2-3, with TRBD2 identical over 7 bases. Trimming took 1 base from V and 5 from J; bases not matched to a gene: 6. The germline V gene has CDR1 WSHSY and CDR2 SAAADI. The CDR3 has 15 residues.